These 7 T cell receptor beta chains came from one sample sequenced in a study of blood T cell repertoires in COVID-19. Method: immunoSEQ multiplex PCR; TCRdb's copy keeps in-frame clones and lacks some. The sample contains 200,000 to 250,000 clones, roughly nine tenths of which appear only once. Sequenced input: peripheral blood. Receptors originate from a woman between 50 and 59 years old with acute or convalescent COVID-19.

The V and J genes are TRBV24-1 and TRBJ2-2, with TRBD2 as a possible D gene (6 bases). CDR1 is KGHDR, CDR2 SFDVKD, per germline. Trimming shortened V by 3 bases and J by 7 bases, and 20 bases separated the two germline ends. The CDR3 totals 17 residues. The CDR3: CATSDHPIGGDGGELFF. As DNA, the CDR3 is TGTGCCACCAGTGATCACCCCATTGGAGGGGATGGCGGGGAGCTGTTTTTT.

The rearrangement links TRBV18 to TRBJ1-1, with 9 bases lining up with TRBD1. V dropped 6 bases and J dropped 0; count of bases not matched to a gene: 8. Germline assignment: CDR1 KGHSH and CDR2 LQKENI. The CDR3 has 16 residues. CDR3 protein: CASSAGTGQMNTEAFF. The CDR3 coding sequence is TGTGCCAGCTCGGCTGGGACAGGGCAGATGAACACTGAAGCTTTCTTT.

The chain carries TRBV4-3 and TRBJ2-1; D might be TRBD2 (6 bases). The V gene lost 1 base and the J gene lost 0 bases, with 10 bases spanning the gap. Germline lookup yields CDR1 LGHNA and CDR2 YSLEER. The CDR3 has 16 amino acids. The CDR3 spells CASSQVYSGSYNEQFF. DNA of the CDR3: TGCGCCAGCAGCCAAGTTTATAGCGGCTCCTACAATGAGCAGTTCTTC.

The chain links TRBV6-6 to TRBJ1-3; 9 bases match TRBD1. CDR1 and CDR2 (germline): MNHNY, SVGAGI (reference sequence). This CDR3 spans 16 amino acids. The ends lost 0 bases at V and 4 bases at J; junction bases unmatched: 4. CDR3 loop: CASSYSGQGIGNTIYF. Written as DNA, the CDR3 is TGTGCCAGCAGTTACTCCGGACAGGGGATAGGAAACACCATATATTTT.

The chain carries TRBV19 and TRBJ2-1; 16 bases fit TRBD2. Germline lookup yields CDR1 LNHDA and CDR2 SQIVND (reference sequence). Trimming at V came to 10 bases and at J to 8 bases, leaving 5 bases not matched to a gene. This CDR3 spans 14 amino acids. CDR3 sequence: CATGLAGGIYEQFF. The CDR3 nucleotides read TGTGCCACGGGACTAGCGGGAGGGATTTATGAGCAGTTCTTC. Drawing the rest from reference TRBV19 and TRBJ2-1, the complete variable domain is DGGITQSPKYLFRKEGQNVTLSCEQNLNHDAMYWYRQDPGQGLRLIYYSQIVNDFQKGDIAEGYSVSREKKESFPLTVTSAQKNPTAFYLCATGLAGGIYEQFFGPGTRLTVL.

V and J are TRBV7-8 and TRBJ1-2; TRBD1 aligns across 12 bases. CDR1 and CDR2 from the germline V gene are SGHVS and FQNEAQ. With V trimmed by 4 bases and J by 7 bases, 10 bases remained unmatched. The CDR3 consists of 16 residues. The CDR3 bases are TGTGCCAGCAGCTCCTTACAGGGACAGGGGGCGGCTGGCTACACCTTC. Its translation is CASSSLQGQGAAGYTF.

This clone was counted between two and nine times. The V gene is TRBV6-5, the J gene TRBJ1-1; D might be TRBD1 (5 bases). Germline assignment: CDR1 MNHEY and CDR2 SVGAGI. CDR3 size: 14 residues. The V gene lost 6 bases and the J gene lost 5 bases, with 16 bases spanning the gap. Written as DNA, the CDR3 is TGTGCCAGCAGCCAGGGAACCCGGAGTACTGAAGCTTTCTTT. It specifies CASSQGTRSTEAFF.